This T cell receptor beta chain emerged from a study of graft-versus-host responses after intestinal transplantation. As for the study in general: Grafts were multivisceral, liver-intestinal, or isolated intestinal. All of the recipients had induction that used anti-thymocyte globulin, then tacrolimus and steroids for roughly three years.

Sequencing used immunoSEQ multiplex PCR; TCRdb keeps in-frame clones, though not all of them. Of thousands of clones listed, over 25% are singletons. CDR3 length: 17 residues. The germline CDR1 and CDR2 sequences are SGDLS and YYNGEE. The J segment lost 4 bases and the V segment lost 4 bases, leaving 14 bases of the junction unmatched. Only a few counts were recorded for this clone. Study-wide results and limits: The study found high graft-versus-host to host-versus-graft clonal ratios in allografts of patients with graft-donor T cell macrochimerism.

This specimen consisted of alloreactive CD4+ T cells from a mixed lymphocyte reaction culture, obtained before intestinal transplant. Subset in this sample: CFSE-low proliferating T cells sorted from approximately six-day pre-transplant mixed lymphocyte reaction (GvH or HvG direction). This chain links TRBV9 with TRBJ2-3; the match to TRBD2 covers 8 bases. The TCR was taken from a human patient who received an intestinal transplant. The CDR3 spells CASSPDPAGLVSDTQYF. DNA for the CDR3: TGTGCCAGCAGCCCAGACCCCGCGGGACTAGTTTCAGATACGCAGTATTTT.